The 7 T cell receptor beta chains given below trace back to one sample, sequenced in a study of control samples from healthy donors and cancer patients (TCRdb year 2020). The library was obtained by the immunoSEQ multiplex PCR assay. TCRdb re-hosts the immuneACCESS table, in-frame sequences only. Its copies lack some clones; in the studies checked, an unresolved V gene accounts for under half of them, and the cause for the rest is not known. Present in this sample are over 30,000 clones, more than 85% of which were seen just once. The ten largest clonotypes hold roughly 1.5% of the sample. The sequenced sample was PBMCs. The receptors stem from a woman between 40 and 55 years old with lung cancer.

The CDR3 DNA reads as TGTGCCAGTAGTATAGAGGCAGGGAGGTATGGCTACACCTTC. This codes for CASSIEAGRYGYTF. The chain recombines TRBV19 with TRBJ1-2, with D possibly matching TRBD1 (5 bases). V lost 0 bases and J lost 5, with 10 bases in between. Germline V CDR1 and CDR2: LNHDA, SQIVND (reference sequence). The CDR3 extends over 14 amino acids.

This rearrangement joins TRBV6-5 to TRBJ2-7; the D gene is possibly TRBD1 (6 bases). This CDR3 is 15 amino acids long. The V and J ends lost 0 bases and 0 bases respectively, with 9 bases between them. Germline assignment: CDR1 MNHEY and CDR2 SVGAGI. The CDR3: CASSYSGDNSYEQYF. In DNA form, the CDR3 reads TGTGCCAGCAGTTACTCGGGGGACAACTCCTACGAGCAGTACTTC.

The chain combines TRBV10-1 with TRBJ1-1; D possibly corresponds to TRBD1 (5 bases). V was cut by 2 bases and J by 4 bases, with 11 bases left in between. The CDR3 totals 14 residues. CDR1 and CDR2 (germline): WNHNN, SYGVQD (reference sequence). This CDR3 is CASSENLRGTEAFF. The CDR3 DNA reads TGCGCCAGCAGTGAGAACCTGAGGGGCACTGAAGCTTTCTTT.

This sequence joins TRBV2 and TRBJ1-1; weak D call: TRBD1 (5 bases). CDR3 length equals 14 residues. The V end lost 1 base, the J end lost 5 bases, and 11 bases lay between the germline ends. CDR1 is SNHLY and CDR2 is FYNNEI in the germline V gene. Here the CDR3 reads CASSEGGGGTEAFF. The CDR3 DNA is TGTGCCAGCAGTGAAGGGGGGGGAGGAACTGAAGCTTTCTTT.

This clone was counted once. The CDR3 nucleotides are TGTGCCAGCAGTGAAATTCGGGCAGCGAGCTCCTACGAGCAGTACTTC. It codes for CASSEIRAASSYEQYF. This chain uses TRBV6-1 with TRBJ2-7; unclear D gene. This CDR3 contains 16 residues. Trimming shortened V by 2 bases and J by 0 bases, and 14 bases separated the two germline ends. Germline V gene data show CDR1 as MNHNS and CDR2 as SASEGT.

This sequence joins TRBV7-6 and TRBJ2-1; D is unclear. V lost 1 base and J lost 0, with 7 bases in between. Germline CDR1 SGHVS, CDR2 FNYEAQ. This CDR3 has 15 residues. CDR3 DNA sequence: TGTGCCAGCAGCTTAGGGGTGAGCTCCTACAATGAGCAGTTCTTC. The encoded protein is CASSLGVSSYNEQFF.

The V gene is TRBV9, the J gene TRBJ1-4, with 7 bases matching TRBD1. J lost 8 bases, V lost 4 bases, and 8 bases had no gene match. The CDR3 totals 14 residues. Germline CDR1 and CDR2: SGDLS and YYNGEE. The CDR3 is CASSPQGGSEKLFF. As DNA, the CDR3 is TGTGCCAGCAGCCCCCAGGGGGGAAGCGAAAAACTGTTTTTT. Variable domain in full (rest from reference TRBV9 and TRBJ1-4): DSGVTQTPKHLITATGQRVTLRCSPRSGDLSVYWYQQSLDQGLQFLIQYYNGEERAKGNILERFSAQQFPDLHSELNLSSLELGDSALYFCASSPQGGSEKLFFGSGTQLSVL.